These T cell receptor beta chains were read from a single sample in a study of shared clonotypes between healthy human individuals. The method was immunoSEQ multiplex PCR; TCRdb's version includes in-frame clones alone and lacks a portion of them. This table holds nearly 1 million clones, about three quarters found once. Sequenced material: memory CD4+ T cells sorted from blood. The receptors originated from a man aged 18 to 29 in good health. Both conserved end residues are part of each CDR3. Fields, in order: J gene, D gene, V gene, clone size, CDR3 DNA, CDR3 protein. The D gene is left open where the match is weak. Rows give clone size only sometimes, using once, few, many, or a class for an expanded clone.

TRBJ1-5 | NA | TRBV2 | NA | TGTGCCAGCAGGCAGGAAGGGCAGCCCCAGCATTTT | CASRQEGQPQHF
TRBJ1-3 | TRBD1 | TRBV9 | NA | TGTGCCAGCAGCTCAGGACAGGGGAACACTGGAAACACCATATATTTT | CASSSGQGNTGNTIYF
TRBJ2-1 | TRBD1 | TRBV2 | NA | TGTGCCAGCAAGAGACAGGGGATGGACTACAATGAGCAGTTCTTC | CASKRQGMDYNEQFF
TRBJ2-7 | NA | TRBV9 | NA | TGTGCCAGCAGCTCCGGACAGGGAGGGCCCTACGAGCAGTACTTC | CASSSGQGGPYEQYF
TRBJ2-3 | TRBD2 | TRBV10-2 | NA | TGCGCCACCTTGGGACTAGCGGGAGCTGGAGATACGCAGTATTTT | CATLGLAGAGDTQYF
TRBJ1-1 | NA | TRBV10-3 | NA | TGTGCCATCAGTGAGTCTGGCAGGGAAGCTTTCTTT | CAISESGREAFF
TRBJ1-1 | NA | TRBV7-9 | few | TGTGCCAGCAGCTTAGCCACCGGGGGAGGGGACACTGAAGCTTTCTTT | CASSLATGGGDTEAFF
TRBJ2-1 | TRBD1 | TRBV7-9 | once | TGTGCCAGCAGCTTAGCCGGACAGGGCTATGAGCAGTTCTTC | CASSLAGQGYEQFF
TRBJ1-5 | NA | TRBV19 | NA | TGTGCCAGTAGTGAGATTCAAGGCGGTTCTCAGCCCCAGCATTTT | CASSEIQGGSQPQHF
TRBJ1-1 | TRBD1 | TRBV7-2 | few | TGTGCCAGCAGCCAGACAGGGGGCAGTGAAGCTTTCTTT | CASSQTGGSEAFF
TRBJ2-3 | TRBD2 | TRBV10-3 | NA | TGTGCCATCAGTGAGTCCGGTCTAGCGGGCACAGATACGCAGTATTTT | CAISESGLAGTDTQYF
TRBJ1-2 | TRBD1 | TRBV7-9 | NA | TGTGCCAGCAGACAGGCACAGGGGGTAGGTGGCTACACCTTC | CASRQAQGVGGYTF
TRBJ1-4 | NA | TRBV30 | once | TGTGCCTCAAGAGGTACCTCAACTAATGAAAAACTGTTTTTT | CASRGTSTNEKLFF
TRBJ2-1 | NA | TRBV7-2 | NA | TGTGCCAGCAGCAAGGGACGGAACAATGAGCAGTTCTTC | CASSKGRNNEQFF
TRBJ2-3 | TRBD2 | TRBV6-4 | NA | TGTGCCAGCAGTGACTCGTTCCGACTAGCGAGCCTCACAGATACGCAGTATTTT | CASSDSFRLASLTDTQYF
TRBJ1-3 | NA | TRBV6-6 | NA | TGTGCCAGCAGTAAATCGGGGACGTCTGGAAACACCATATATTTT | CASSKSGTSGNTIYF
TRBJ2-2 | NA | TRBV4-1 | NA | TGCGCCAGCAGCCAAGACCGGCCGGGGGCGACCGGGGAGCTGTTTTTT | CASSQDRPGATGELFF
TRBJ2-5 | NA | TRBV5-1 | NA | TGCGCCAGCAGCTCCCACGAGACCCAGTACTTC | CASSSHETQYF
TRBJ2-7 | NA | TRBV5-1 | once | TGCGCCAGCAGCCTCCGGGACTCCAACTACGAGCAGTACTTC | CASSLRDSNYEQYF
TRBJ1-6 | NA | TRBV5-6 | NA | TGTGCCAGCAGCATCGACAGAGTTCTTTCACCCCTCCACTTT | CASSIDRVLSPLHF
TRBJ2-4 | NA | TRBV28 | NA | TGTGCCAGCAGTTTGTTGGGGGACGCCAAAAACATTCAGTACTTC | CASSLLGDAKNIQYF